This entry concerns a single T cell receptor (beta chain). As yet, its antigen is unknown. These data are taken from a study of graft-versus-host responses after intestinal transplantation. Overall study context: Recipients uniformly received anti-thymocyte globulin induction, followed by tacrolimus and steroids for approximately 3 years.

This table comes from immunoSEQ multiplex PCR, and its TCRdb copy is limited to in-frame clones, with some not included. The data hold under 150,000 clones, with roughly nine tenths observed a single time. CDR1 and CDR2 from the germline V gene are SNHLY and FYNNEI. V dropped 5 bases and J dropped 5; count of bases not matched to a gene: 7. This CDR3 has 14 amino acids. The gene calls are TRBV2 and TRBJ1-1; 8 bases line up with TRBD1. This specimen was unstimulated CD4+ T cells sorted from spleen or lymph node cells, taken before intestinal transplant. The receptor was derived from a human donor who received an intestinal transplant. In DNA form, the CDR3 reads TGTGCCAGCAGTAGGGCAGGGGGCTTGACTGAAGCTTTCTTT. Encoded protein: CASSRAGGLTEAFF.